This TCR beta chain was recovered during a study of blood T cell repertoires in COVID-19. For the study at large: PBMCs, B-cell-depleted T cells, or T cells provided the cDNA or gDNA that made up the material.

Per the original methods: Reference gene primer amplification gave estimated nucleated cell counts. The protocol was immunoSEQ multiplex PCR, while the TCRdb copy is restricted to in-frame clones and leaves out a portion. Clone size and the V and J calls come from that table; the DNA yielded D and trimming. Seen here are approximately 400,000 clones, about 87% observed once, and the top ten hold around 13%. Sequenced input: peripheral blood. This clonotype was sampled from a woman between 45 and 65 years old with COVID-19, enrolled during active disease.

DNA for the CDR3: TGTGCCAGCAGCCAGCACGCGGAGGGCCAGCCCCAGCATTTT. This encodes CASSQHAEGQPQHF. V is TRBV3-1 (or the pseudogene TRBV3-2) and J is TRBJ1-5; no reliable D call. The ends were cut back, 3 bases at V and 7 bases at J, with 13 bases in the middle. This CDR3 is 14 amino acids long. In germline, CDR1 is LGHDT, CDR2 YNNKEL (reference sequence).